Each of the 20 T cell receptor beta chains below was sequenced from the same sample in a study of T cell changes during pregnancy in multiple sclerosis. The assay was immunoSEQ multiplex PCR, and TCRdb's table has in-frame clones only and misses some. Of roughly 29,000 clones in the sample, 90% to 95% are singletons; the top ten hold around 0.44%. The specimen was CD4+ T cells from peripheral blood mononuclear cells, collected after pregnancy. The receptors were sampled from a female donor with multiple sclerosis, enrolled in a pregnancy study.

The chain recombines TRBV5-1 with TRBJ2-6; 7 bases align to TRBD2. V lost 6 bases to trimming and J lost 0 bases; unmatched junction nucleotides: 3. The CDR3 length is 15 residues. Germline CDR1 SGHRS, CDR2 YFSETQ. CDR3 nucleotide sequence: TGCGCCAGCAAGGGAGGGGCCTCTGGGGCCAACGTCCTGACTTTC. The encoded protein is CASKGGASGANVLTF.

A single count supports this clone. The CDR3 protein is CASSARDNSPLHF. Written as DNA, the CDR3 is TGTGCCAGCAGTGCCAGGGATAATTCACCCCTCCACTTT. The chain employs TRBV6-4 and TRBJ1-6, with D possibly TRBD1 on 5 matching bases. Germline values: CDR1 MRHNA, CDR2 SNTAGT. Trimming left V 4 bases short and J 5 bases short, with 6 bases between. This CDR3 comprises 13 residues.

V usage is TRBV5-6 and J usage is TRBJ2-1; no firm D call. The V and J ends lost 4 bases and 10 bases respectively, with 9 bases between them. CDR3 length equals 11 residues. Germline assignment: CDR1 SGHDT and CDR2 YYEEEE. The CDR3 DNA follows: TGTGCCAGCAGCCTGGTACTAGAGCAGTTCTTC. It yields the protein CASSLVLEQFF. Complete variable domain (other parts from reference TRBV5-6 and TRBJ2-1): DAGVTQSPTHLIKTRGQQVTLRCSPKSGHDTVSWYQQALGQGPQFIFQYYEEEERQRGNFPDRFSGHQFPNYSSELNVNALLLGDSALYLCASSLVLEQFFGPGTRLTVL.

The chain joins TRBV18 to TRBJ1-1; 8 bases match TRBD1. This CDR3 has 14 amino acids. The germline V gene encodes CDR1 KGHSH and CDR2 LQKENI. The V segment lost 6 bases and the J segment 1 base; nucleotides outside the gene matches: 4. The CDR3 sequence: CASSQGQENTEAFF. The CDR3, as DNA: TGTGCCAGCTCCCAGGGACAGGAGAACACTGAAGCTTTCTTT.

This sequence joins TRBV19 and TRBJ2-5, with no clear D. The germline CDR1 and CDR2 sequences are LNHDA and SQIVND (reference sequence). V lost 4 bases and J lost 5, with 14 bases in between. The CDR3 runs to 14 residues. Here the CDR3 DNA reads TGTGCCAGTAGTAGCACAGATCTTGGGGAGACCCAGTACTTC. This gives the protein CASSSTDLGETQYF.

The V and J genes are TRBV27 and TRBJ2-1, with 12 bases aligning to TRBD2. The V gene end was trimmed by 1 base and the J gene end by 4 bases; junction bases not matched to a gene: 17. The germline gives CDR1 MNHEY, CDR2 SMNVEV (reference sequence). The CDR3 is 21 residues long. This chain's CDR3 is CASSLLGRETSGSLRYNEQFF. The CDR3 nucleotides are TGTGCCAGCAGTTTATTGGGCCGGGAGACTAGCGGGAGCCTTCGGTACAATGAGCAGTTCTTC.

Comments on this clone: One end of the junction is discordant with germline, which a read error may explain. This sequence joins TRBV7-9 and TRBJ2-7; 7 positions agree with TRBD1. Germline CDR1 reads SEHNR; CDR2 reads FQNEAQ (reference sequence). This CDR3 spans 16 amino acids. The chain's CDR3 is CASSLAGTAHSYEQYF. For the CDR3, the DNA is TGTGCCAGCAGTTTAGCCGGGACAGCCCACTCCTACGAGCAGTACTTC.

J is TRBJ2-3 and V is TRBV4-3, with 12 bases lining up with TRBD2. Losses at the gene ends were 0 bases for V and 11 bases for J; bases not matched to a gene: 0. From germline, CDR1 is LGHNA and CDR2 YSLEER. The CDR3 is made up of 13 amino acids. CDR3 sequence reads: CASSQELAGGQYF. CDR3 nucleotides: TGCGCCAGCAGCCAAGAACTAGCGGGAGGGCAGTATTTT.

The chain has TRBV5-1 and TRBJ2-1; perhaps TRBD1 as D (6 bases). The CDR3 is made up of 15 amino acids. The V gene's germline CDR1 is SGHRS and CDR2 YFSETQ. V was pared by 0 bases and J by 10 bases, with 17 bases between. DNA for the CDR3: TGCGCCAGCAGCTTGGGGCGGCCAGGGGCTCAAGAGCAGTTCTTC. The encoded protein is CASSLGRPGAQEQFF.

V and J are TRBV5-6 and TRBJ1-2; 10 bases fit TRBD1. Per germline, CDR1 SGHDT and CDR2 YYEEEE. Losses at the gene ends were 4 bases for V and 4 bases for J; bases not matched to a gene: 7. This CDR3 has 15 amino acids. The CDR3 is CASSNRDRGSYGYTF. In DNA, the CDR3 is TGTGCCAGCAGCAACCGGGACAGGGGTAGCTATGGCTACACCTTC.

J is TRBJ2-1 and V is TRBV7-9; 7 bases are a match to TRBD2. From germline, CDR1 is SEHNR and CDR2 FQNEAQ (reference sequence). V was clipped by 5 bases and J by 6 bases; unmatched bases: 7. This CDR3 contains 14 residues. The CDR3 bases are TGTGCCAGCAGCCCCATGGGGGAGGGCAATGAGCAGTTCTTC. This translates into CASSPMGEGNEQFF.

The rearrangement joins TRBV6-5 to TRBJ2-1; a possible D gene is TRBD1 (6 bases). The CDR3 runs to 13 residues. V lost 5 bases to trimming and J lost 9 bases, with 14 bases between them. Per germline, CDR1 MNHEY and CDR2 SVGAGI. The CDR3 protein is CASSPTDSGEQFF. Here the CDR3 DNA reads TGTGCCAGCAGTCCCACGGACAGTGGTGAGCAGTTCTTC.

The rearrangement joins TRBV5-8 to TRBJ2-3; D may be TRBD2 (6 bases). Germline V gene lookup returns CDR1 SGHTS and CDR2 YDEGEE. The CDR3 sequence is 17 residues long. V was shortened by 0 bases and J by 0 bases, with 14 bases between the two germline ends. The CDR3 region is CASSLGGSGTSTDTQYF. The CDR3 DNA follows: TGTGCCAGCAGCTTGGGGGGTAGCGGAACTAGCACAGATACGCAGTATTTT.

The gene calls are TRBV14 and TRBJ1-6, with D hard to call. V was clipped by 4 bases and J by 0 bases, with 16 bases between them. Germline CDR1 is SGHDN and CDR2 is FVKESK. The length of the CDR3 is 18 residues. The CDR3 DNA is TGTGCCAGCAGCCTCCGCCCAGGTTCAAGCTCCTATAATTCACCCCTCCACTTT. Translating gives CASSLRPGSSSYNSPLHF.

The chain recombines TRBV2 with TRBJ1-2, with TRBD1 as a possible D gene (6 bases). The CDR3 has 13 residues. Trimming took off 9 bases at V and 0 bases at J, with 11 bases between the two ends. Germline CDR1 is SNHLY and CDR2 is FYNNEI. CDR3 DNA: TGTGCCAGGCAGACAGGCACTAACTATGGCTACACCTTC. This gives the protein CARQTGTNYGYTF. The full variable domain, in which reference TRBV2 and TRBJ1-2 provide the parts outside the CDR3, is EPEVTQTPSHQVTQMGQEVILRCVPISNHLYFYWYRQILGQKVEFLVSFYNNEISEKSEIFDDQFSVERPDGSNFTLKIRSTKLEDSAMYFCARQTGTNYGYTFGSGTRLTVV.

This clone occurred once. The chain has TRBV6-6 and TRBJ1-5, with D possibly matching TRBD1 (5 bases). The CDR3 extends over 16 amino acids. Germline CDR1 MNHNY, CDR2 SVGAGI (reference sequence). Between the trimmed V and J ends, which lost 5 bases and 4 bases, there was a span of 18 bases. CDR3 sequence (DNA): TGTGCCAGCAGTACAGGTCACGCCAGGAAAAATCAGCCCCAGCATTTT. It yields the protein CASSTGHARKNQPQHF.

The chain is built from TRBV5-1 and TRBJ2-3, with D unclear. Germline-derived CDR1 and CDR2 are SGHRS and YFSETQ. Trimming stripped 0 bases from V and 2 bases from J, with 10 bases between. The CDR3 length is 15 residues. The CDR3, as DNA: TGCGCCAGCAGCTTGGTTGGCGGATCCACAGATACGCAGTATTTT. Translating gives CASSLVGGSTDTQYF.

The CDR3 reads CAWSVLREKLFF. DNA of the CDR3: TGTGCCTGGTCGGTTTTGAGGGAAAAACTGTTTTTT. The chain links TRBV30 to TRBJ1-4; D gene unclear. Germline assignment: CDR1 GTSNPN and CDR2 SVGIG (reference sequence). V shed 5 bases and J shed 8 bases, with 12 bases lying between them. The CDR3 runs to 12 residues. Full variable domain (outside the CDR3, taken from reference TRBV30 and TRBJ1-4): SQTIHQWPATLVQPVGSPLSLECTVEGTSNPNLYWYRQAAGRGLQLLFYSVGIGQISSEVPQNLSASRPQDRQFILSSKKLLLSDSGFYLCAWSVLREKLFFGSGTQLSVL.

The chain joins TRBV6-5 to TRBJ2-3; tentatively, D is TRBD1 (5 bases). CDR3 length: 14 residues. Trimming pared 2 bases from V and 7 bases from J, leaving 13 bases between. Looked up from germline, CDR1 is MNHEY and CDR2 is SVGAGI. The DNA for the CDR3 is TGTGCCAGCAGTTACGCGGAAGGGGCAAATACGCAGTATTTT. It yields the protein CASSYAEGANTQYF.

The gene calls are TRBV11-2 and TRBJ1-1; the match to TRBD1 covers 11 bases. J was trimmed by 10 bases and V by 1 base; bases with no gene match: 8. This CDR3 spans 15 amino acids. CDR1 and CDR2 from the germline V gene are SGHAT and FQNNGV. The CDR3 spells CASSLAFGTGGSAFF. The CDR3 DNA sequence: TGTGCCAGCAGCTTAGCCTTCGGGACAGGGGGTTCAGCTTTCTTT. The full variable domain, in which reference TRBV11-2 and TRBJ1-1 provide the parts outside the CDR3, is EAGVAQSPRYKIIEKRQSVAFWCNPISGHATLYWYQQILGQGPKLLIQFQNNGVVDDSQLPKDRFSAERLKGVDSTLKIQPAKLEDSAVYLCASSLAFGTGGSAFFGQGTRLTVV.